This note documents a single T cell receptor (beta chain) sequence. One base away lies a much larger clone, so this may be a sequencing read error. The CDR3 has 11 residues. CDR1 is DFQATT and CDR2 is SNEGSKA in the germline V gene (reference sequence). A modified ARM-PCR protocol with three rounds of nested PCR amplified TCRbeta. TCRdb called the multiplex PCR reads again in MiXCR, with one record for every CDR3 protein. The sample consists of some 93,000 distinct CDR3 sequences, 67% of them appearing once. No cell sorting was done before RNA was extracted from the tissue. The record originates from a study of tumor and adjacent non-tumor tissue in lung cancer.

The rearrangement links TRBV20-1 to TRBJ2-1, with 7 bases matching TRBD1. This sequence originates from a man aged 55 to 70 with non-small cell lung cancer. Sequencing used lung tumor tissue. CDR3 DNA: TGCAGTGCTGGAGACGACAGGGTCTCGAGTTTC. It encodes CSAGDDRVSSF.